This T cell receptor beta chain was identified in a study of patients and donors after allogeneic stem cell transplantation. This clonotype was found a few times. TCRdb called the RT-PCR reads again in MiXCR, with one record for every CDR3 protein. The sample has about 960,000 distinct CDR3 sequences, approximately 18% seen once. With 6 bases removed from V and 3 bases from J, the gap between germline ends came to 12 bases. This CDR3 is 14 amino acids long. The receptor comes from a human donor who was either an allogeneic HSCT recipient or a stem cell or donor lymphocyte infusion donor (not recorded which). It is not recorded whose cells these are; they may come from a transplant donor. This chain joins TRBV12-3 or TRBV12-4 and TRBJ2-1; a possible D gene is TRBD1 (6 bases). Sample: blood, either unsorted or a sorted T cell fraction (not recorded which). CDR3 protein: CASRPTGYYNEQFF. CDR3 sequence (DNA): TGTGCCAGCAGACCGACAGGATACTACAATGAGCAGTTCTTC.